This T cell receptor beta chain stems from a study of shared clonotypes between healthy human individuals. On this clone itself: Its matching antigen is unknown.

Points from the study as a whole: Clonotype sharing among donors was expected to depend on sequencing depth.

The ends were cut back, 1 base at V and 10 bases at J, with 11 bases in the middle. The CDR3 has 13 residues. Germline CDR1 is SGHVS and CDR2 is FQNEAQ. Donors included only healthy HIV-negative adults lacking recent acute infections or vaccinations. The CD4+ fraction was divided into a CD45RA+ naive subset and a CD45RA-negative memory subset. Deep was the level used in running the assay. Data came from immunoSEQ multiplex PCR; TCRdb stores just in-frame clones and leaves some out. The data hold 2 million to 3 million clones, with 93% observed a single time. The specimen sequenced was naive CD4+ T cells from PBMCs. Subset reported: CD45RA+ positively selected. This TCR was recovered from a man between 18 and 29 years old in good health. Some clones in this sample may be carry-over from other donors' samples. The chain joins TRBV7-8 to TRBJ2-1; perhaps D is TRBD1 or TRBD2 (5 bases each). This CDR3 reads CASSLGGAGEQFF. For the CDR3, the DNA is TGTGCCAGCAGCTTAGGAGGGGCTGGCGAGCAGTTCTTC.